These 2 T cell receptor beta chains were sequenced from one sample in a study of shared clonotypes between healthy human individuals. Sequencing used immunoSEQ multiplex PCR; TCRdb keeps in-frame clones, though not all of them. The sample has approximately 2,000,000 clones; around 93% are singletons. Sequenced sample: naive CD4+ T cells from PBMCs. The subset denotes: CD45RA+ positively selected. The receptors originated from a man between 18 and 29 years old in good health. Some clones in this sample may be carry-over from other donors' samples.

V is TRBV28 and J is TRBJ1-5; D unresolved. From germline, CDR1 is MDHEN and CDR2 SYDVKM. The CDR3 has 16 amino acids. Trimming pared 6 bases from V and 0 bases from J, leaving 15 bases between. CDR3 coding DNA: TGTGCCAGCAGCAAGGGCTTGACGCTTAGCAATCAGCCCCAGCATTTT. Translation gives CASSKGLTLSNQPQHF.

The CDR3 protein is CASSPPTTSSSYEQYF. Written as DNA, the CDR3 is TGTGCCAGCTCACCACCAACGACGAGTAGCTCCTACGAGCAGTACTTC. This chain links TRBV18 with TRBJ2-7; no reliable D call. Germline V lookup: CDR1 KGHSH, CDR2 LQKENI. The CDR3 spans 16 residues. V lost 0 bases and J 0 bases, leaving 12 bases between the germline ends.